These T cell receptor beta chains were read from a single sample in a study of somatic mutations in cytotoxic T cells in rheumatoid arthritis. Assay: immunoSEQ multiplex PCR; the TCRdb copy retains only in-frame clones and omits some. The sample yields over 15,000 clones, 68% seen once. The sequencing sample was made of CD8+ T cells sorted from blood. Receptors were obtained from an adult with rheumatoid arthritis. Both conserved end residues are part of each CDR3. Fields, in order: J gene, clone size, V gene, D gene, CDR3 DNA, CDR3 protein. A D gene is named only where the DNA matches it firmly. A clone size is listed for some rows: how often the clone was seen (once, few, many), or a class if it is expanded.

J: TRBJ1-1; size: few; V: TRBV4-2; D: NA; DNA: TGTGCCAGCAGCCAAGGGGGACGTGGGGACACTGAAGCTTTCTTT; CDR3: CASSQGGRGDTEAFF
J: TRBJ2-7; size: NA; V: TRBV5-6; D: NA; DNA: TGTGCCAGCAGCTTCGGACAGTATGAGACCTACGAGCAGTACTTC; CDR3: CASSFGQYETYEQYF
J: TRBJ1-2; size: few; V: TRBV29-1; D: NA; DNA: TGCAGCGTTGAGGGGCAGTATGGCTACACCTTC; CDR3: CSVEGQYGYTF
J: TRBJ2-7; size: few; V: TRBV5-4; D: TRBD1; DNA: TGTGCCAGCAGCTATGGGACAGGGGGATACGAGCAGTACTTC; CDR3: CASSYGTGGYEQYF
J: TRBJ1-1; size: NA; V: TRBV4-1; D: NA; DNA: TGCGCCAGCAGCCAAGACGAAAGGATTGACACTGAAGCTTTCTTT; CDR3: CASSQDERIDTEAFF
J: TRBJ2-7; size: NA; V: TRBV7-9; D: NA; DNA: TGTGCCAGCATCGGAAACACCTACGAGCAGTACTTC; CDR3: CASIGNTYEQYF
J: TRBJ2-3; size: NA; V: TRBV7-9; D: TRBD1; DNA: TGTGCCAGCAGCTCTAACCCCTCCCGGGGACAGGGGAGTGCAGATACGCAGTATTTT; CDR3: CASSSNPSRGQGSADTQYF
J: TRBJ2-2; size: NA; V: TRBV4-3; D: NA; DNA: TGCGCCAGCAGCCAGCCTCAACGGGGGCCGAACACCGGGGAGCTGTTTTTT; CDR3: CASSQPQRGPNTGELFF
J: TRBJ2-5; size: NA; V: TRBV30; D: NA; DNA: TGTGCCTGGAGTGTTATCCGAATCCAAGAGACCCAGTACTTC; CDR3: CAWSVIRIQETQYF
J: TRBJ1-5; size: NA; V: TRBV6-5; D: NA; DNA: TGTGCCAGCAGTACCTCAACAGAAAGCAATCAGCCCCAGCATTTT; CDR3: CASSTSTESNQPQHF
J: TRBJ1-1; size: NA; V: TRBV10-2; D: TRBD1; DNA: TGCGCCAGCAGTACAGGGGGCTCGGGGACTGAAGCTTTCTTT; CDR3: CASSTGGSGTEAFF
J: TRBJ2-7; size: NA; V: TRBV14; D: TRBD1; DNA: TGTGCCAGCAGCCACGATGGGGACAGCCTCTCCTACGAGCAGTACTTC; CDR3: CASSHDGDSLSYEQYF
J: TRBJ2-7; size: NA; V: TRBV7-2; D: TRBD1; DNA: TGTGCCAGCAGCTTAGGGACAGGGGAACCCTACGAGCAGTACTTC; CDR3: CASSLGTGEPYEQYF
J: TRBJ2-2; size: NA; V: TRBV9; D: TRBD1; DNA: TGTGCCAGCAGCCTAGGACAGGGCTCCGGGGAGCTGTTTTTT; CDR3: CASSLGQGSGELFF
J: TRBJ2-7; size: NA; V: TRBV2; D: TRBD1; DNA: TGTGCCAGCCTGGACAGGGGCTACGAGCAGTACTTC; CDR3: CASLDRGYEQYF
J: TRBJ2-1; size: NA; V: TRBV29-1; D: TRBD2; DNA: TGCAGCGTTGAAGGGGGAGGGATTGAGAATGAGCAGTTCTTC; CDR3: CSVEGGGIENEQFF
J: TRBJ1-2; size: NA; V: TRBV6-5; D: TRBD1; DNA: TGTGCCAGCAGTTACGGGACAGGGGATCGCTATGGCTACACCTTC; CDR3: CASSYGTGDRYGYTF
J: TRBJ2-7; size: NA; V: TRBV9; D: NA; DNA: TGTGCCAGCAGCGTAGAGGCAGGGCAAAGCTACGAGCAGTACTTC; CDR3: CASSVEAGQSYEQYF
J: TRBJ1-5; size: NA; V: TRBV4-1; D: NA; DNA: TGCGCCAGCAGCCAAGATCCCTTACAGGGTCGGCAGCCCCAGCATTTT; CDR3: CASSQDPLQGRQPQHF
J: TRBJ2-1; size: few; V: TRBV5-5; D: NA; DNA: TGTGCCAGCCAGAGCTACAATGAGCAGTTCTTC; CDR3: CASQSYNEQFF
J: TRBJ2-7; size: few; V: TRBV19; D: NA; DNA: TGTGCCAGTAGTATATCGGACGACCGGGTCGAGCAGTACTTC; CDR3: CASSISDDRVEQYF
J: TRBJ1-1; size: NA; V: TRBV2; D: NA; DNA: TGTGCCAGCAGTGAAGCCCCCTCTCACACTGAAGCTTTCTTT; CDR3: CASSEAPSHTEAFF
J: TRBJ2-5; size: NA; V: TRBV5-6; D: NA; DNA: TGTGCCAGCAGCTTGGGTACAGGATCAAAGACCCAGTACTTC; CDR3: CASSLGTGSKTQYF
J: TRBJ2-7; size: NA; V: TRBV2; D: TRBD1; DNA: TGTGCCAGCAGTACCGGGACAGGGCTCTACGAGCAGTACTTC; CDR3: CASSTGTGLYEQYF
J: TRBJ1-6; size: NA; V: TRBV28; D: NA; DNA: TGTGCCAGCAGTTTTAATTCACCCCTCCACTTT; CDR3: CASSFNSPLHF
J: TRBJ2-2; size: NA; V: TRBV7-3; D: TRBD2; DNA: TGTGCCAGCACCACCCGGGGGGGCGGGGAGCTGTTTTTT; CDR3: CASTTRGGGELFF
J: TRBJ2-7; size: NA; V: TRBV29-1; D: NA; DNA: TGCAGCGTTTTTCAGGGGTTCACCTACGAGCAGTACTTC; CDR3: CSVFQGFTYEQYF
J: TRBJ2-1; size: few; V: TRBV11-3; D: NA; DNA: TGTGCCAGCAGCTTAGATATGGCCGAGGGCAATGAGCAGTTCTTC; CDR3: CASSLDMAEGNEQFF
J: TRBJ2-7; size: once; V: TRBV6-4; D: TRBD1; DNA: TGTGCCAGCAGTTCCGGGACAGGGGGCTGGTACGAGCAGTACTTC; CDR3: CASSSGTGGWYEQYF
J: TRBJ2-5; size: NA; V: TRBV7-9; D: TRBD1; DNA: TGTGCCAGCAGCTTAGCGGGTACAGGGGGCGACCAAGAGACCCAGTACTTC; CDR3: CASSLAGTGGDQETQYF
J: TRBJ2-3; size: NA; V: TRBV7-3; D: TRBD2; DNA: TGTGCCAGCAGCCCGGGACTAGCTACAGATACGCAGTATTTT; CDR3: CASSPGLATDTQYF
J: TRBJ2-7; size: NA; V: TRBV7-9; D: NA; DNA: TGTGCCAGCAGCTTCGAGGGAGAGCAGTACTTC; CDR3: CASSFEGEQYF
J: TRBJ2-2; size: medium-sized; V: TRBV29-1; D: TRBD1; DNA: TGCAGCGTCGTAACAGGGGGACCCGGGGAGCTGTTTTTT; CDR3: CSVVTGGPGELFF
J: TRBJ1-4; size: few; V: TRBV7-6; D: NA; DNA: TGTGCCAGCAGCTTAGATGCTAGGGGATTGGGAGAAAAACTGTTTTTT; CDR3: CASSLDARGLGEKLFF
J: TRBJ2-5; size: NA; V: TRBV18; D: TRBD1; DNA: TGTGCCAGCTCACCAGTCACGACAGGGGAAGAGACCCAGTACTTC; CDR3: CASSPVTTGEETQYF
J: TRBJ1-4; size: medium-sized; V: TRBV11-2; D: TRBD1; DNA: TGTGCCAGCAGCTTAGGGACAGGGAATGAAAAACTGTTTTTT; CDR3: CASSLGTGNEKLFF
J: TRBJ1-5; size: once; V: TRBV4-2; D: NA; DNA: TGTGCCAGCAGCCTTCGCGGAGGGGATAGCAATCAGCCCCAGCATTTT; CDR3: CASSLRGGDSNQPQHF
J: TRBJ1-6; size: NA; V: TRBV5-4; D: NA; DNA: TGTGCCAGCACCTTGGGGGGTTCACCCCTCCACTTT; CDR3: CASTLGGSPLHF
J: TRBJ2-7; size: few; V: TRBV30; D: NA; DNA: TGTGCCTGGTCCTTGACAGGTGGAAACTACGAGCAGTACTTC; CDR3: CAWSLTGGNYEQYF
J: TRBJ1-2; size: NA; V: TRBV29-1; D: NA; DNA: TGCAGCGTTGAAAAAGAAATGACTAACTATGGCTACACCTTC; CDR3: CSVEKEMTNYGYTF
J: TRBJ2-1; size: NA; V: TRBV30; D: NA; DNA: TGTGCCTGGAGTGACTATCGAGGTGAGCAGTTCTTC; CDR3: CAWSDYRGEQFF
J: TRBJ1-1; size: NA; V: TRBV7-9; D: TRBD1; DNA: TGTGCCAGCAGCCCGGACAGGGAAGCTTTCTTT; CDR3: CASSPDREAFF
J: TRBJ1-2; size: few; V: TRBV2; D: NA; DNA: TGTGCCCGAACTCAGGGCGGGAACTATGGCTACACCTTC; CDR3: CARTQGGNYGYTF